This TCR beta chain was found in a study of cytomegalovirus exposure and HLA in healthy donors. The germline V gene encodes CDR1 SGHTA and CDR2 FQGTGA. The trim removed 1 base at V and 10 bases at J, leaving 7 bases unmatched. The CDR3 consists of 15 residues. This clone was counted ten times or more. The antigen remains undetermined. An approximately 130-subject validation cohort, separate from the approximately 610-subject first cohort, supplied the donors. Findings and limits, study-wide: Most TCR sequences showed up rarely, but some public TCRs showed up in many donors. Within the 130 or so validation repertoires, first-cohort TCR clusters tended to co-occur, according to a later analysis. CMV antigen specificity of three CMV-associated chains was confirmed in vitro.

TCRdb keeps only in-frame clones here, not all; method: immunoSEQ multiplex PCR. This table holds 120,000 or so clones, approximately 95% found once. The sample taken for sequencing was PBMCs. The receptor's source is a young man in good health and CMV-seronegative. This chain joins TRBV7-3 and TRBJ2-2, with 9 bases matching TRBD1. The chain's CDR3 is CASSLMGDRAEELFF. CDR3 nucleotides: TGTGCCAGCAGCTTAATGGGGGACAGGGCCGAGGAGCTGTTTTTT.